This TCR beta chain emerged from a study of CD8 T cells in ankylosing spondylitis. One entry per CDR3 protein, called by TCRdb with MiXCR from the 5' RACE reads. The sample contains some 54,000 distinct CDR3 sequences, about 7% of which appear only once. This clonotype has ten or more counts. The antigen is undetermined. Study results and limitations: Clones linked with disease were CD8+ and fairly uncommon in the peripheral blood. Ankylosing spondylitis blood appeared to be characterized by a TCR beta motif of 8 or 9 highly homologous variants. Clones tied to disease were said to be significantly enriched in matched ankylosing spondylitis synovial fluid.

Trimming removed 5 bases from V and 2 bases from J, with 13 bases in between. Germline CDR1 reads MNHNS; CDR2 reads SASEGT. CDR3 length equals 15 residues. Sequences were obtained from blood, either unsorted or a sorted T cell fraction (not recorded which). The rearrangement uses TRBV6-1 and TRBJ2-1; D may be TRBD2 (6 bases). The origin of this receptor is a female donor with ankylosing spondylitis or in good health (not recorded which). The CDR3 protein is CASSRASVTYNEQFF. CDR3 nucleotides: TGTGCCAGCAGTAGGGCTAGCGTGACCTACAATGAGCAGTTCTTC.